The sequence of this TCR beta chain was determined in a study of T cell repertoires in cytomegalovirus infection. Study at large: From public TCR beta signatures came an indication of both CMV infection and matching HLA type.

TCRdb ran MiXCR on the reads and lists one entry per CDR3 protein. The table shows 400,000 to 550,000 distinct CDR3 sequences, with roughly 10% occurring only once. The CDR3 runs to 11 residues. With 5 bases removed from V and 9 bases from J, the gap between germline ends came to 11 bases. Germline V gene data show CDR1 as LGHDT and CDR2 as YNNKEL (reference sequence). The sample was PBMCs. The chain carries TRBV3-1 and TRBJ2-7; either TRBD1 or TRBD2 may supply D (5 bases each). The origin of this receptor is a human donor in good health (CMV status not recorded). Some clones in this sample may be carry-over from other donors' samples. This CDR3 reads CASSSGALQYF. CDR3 DNA: TGTGCCAGCAGCTCCGGGGCCCTGCAGTACTTC.